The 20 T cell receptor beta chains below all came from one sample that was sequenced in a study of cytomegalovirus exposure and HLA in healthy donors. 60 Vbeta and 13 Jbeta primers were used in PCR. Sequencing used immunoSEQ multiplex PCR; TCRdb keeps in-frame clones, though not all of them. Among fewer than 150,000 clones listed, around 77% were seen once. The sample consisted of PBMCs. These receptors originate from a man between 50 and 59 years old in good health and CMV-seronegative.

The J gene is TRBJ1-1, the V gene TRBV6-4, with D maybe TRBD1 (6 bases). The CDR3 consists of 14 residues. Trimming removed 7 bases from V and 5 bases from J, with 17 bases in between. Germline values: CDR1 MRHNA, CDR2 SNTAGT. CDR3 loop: CASKREEGGTEAFF. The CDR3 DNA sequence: TGTGCCAGCAAGAGGGAGGAGGGGGGGACTGAAGCTTTCTTT.

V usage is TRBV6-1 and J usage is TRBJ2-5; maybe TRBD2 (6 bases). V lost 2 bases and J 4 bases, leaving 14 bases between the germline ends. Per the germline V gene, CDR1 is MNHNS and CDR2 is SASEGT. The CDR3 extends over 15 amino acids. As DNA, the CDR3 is TGTGCCAGCAGTGAAAGTTCTCGGGGGTCAGAGACCCAGTACTTC. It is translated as CASSESSRGSETQYF.

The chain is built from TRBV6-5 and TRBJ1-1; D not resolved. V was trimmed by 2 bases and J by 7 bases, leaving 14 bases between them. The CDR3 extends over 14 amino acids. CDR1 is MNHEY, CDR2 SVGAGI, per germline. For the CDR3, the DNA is TGTGCCAGCAGTTACAGGGAGGGCTCCGGTGAAGCTTTCTTT. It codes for CASSYREGSGEAFF.

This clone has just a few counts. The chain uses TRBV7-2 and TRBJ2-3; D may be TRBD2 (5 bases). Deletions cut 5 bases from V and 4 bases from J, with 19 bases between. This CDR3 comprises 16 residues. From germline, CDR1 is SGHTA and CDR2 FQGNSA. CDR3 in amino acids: CASSLIPEAAADTQYF. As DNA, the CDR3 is TGTGCCAGCAGCCTAATTCCTGAAGCGGCAGCAGATACGCAGTATTTT.

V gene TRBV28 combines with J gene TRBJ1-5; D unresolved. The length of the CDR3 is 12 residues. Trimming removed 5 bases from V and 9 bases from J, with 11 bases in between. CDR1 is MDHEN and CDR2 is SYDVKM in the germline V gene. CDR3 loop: CASSRVIWPQHF. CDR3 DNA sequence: TGTGCCAGCAGTCGCGTTATATGGCCCCAGCATTTT.

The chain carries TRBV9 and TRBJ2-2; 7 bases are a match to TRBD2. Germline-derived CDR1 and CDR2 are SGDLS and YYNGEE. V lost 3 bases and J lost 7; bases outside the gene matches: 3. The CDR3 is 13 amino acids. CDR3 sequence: CASSARTSGELFF. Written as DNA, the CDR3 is TGTGCCAGCAGCGCTCGGACTAGCGGGGAGCTGTTTTTT.

The CDR3 loop reads CASSRGTSGNTIYF. CDR3 in DNA: TGTGCCAGCAGCCGGGGGACCTCTGGAAACACCATATATTTT. This chain uses TRBV6-5 with TRBJ1-3; D may be TRBD1 (5 bases). Germline V gene data show CDR1 as MNHEY and CDR2 as SVGAGI. The V end lost 6 bases, the J end lost 0 bases, and 9 bases lay between the germline ends. The CDR3 is made up of 14 amino acids.

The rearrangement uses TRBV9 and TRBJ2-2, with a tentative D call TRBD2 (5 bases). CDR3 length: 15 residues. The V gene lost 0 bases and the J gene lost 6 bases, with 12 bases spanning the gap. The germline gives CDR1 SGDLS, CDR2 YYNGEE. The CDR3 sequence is CASSVANSVSGELFF. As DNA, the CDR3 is TGTGCCAGCAGCGTAGCCAATAGCGTATCCGGGGAGCTGTTTTTT.

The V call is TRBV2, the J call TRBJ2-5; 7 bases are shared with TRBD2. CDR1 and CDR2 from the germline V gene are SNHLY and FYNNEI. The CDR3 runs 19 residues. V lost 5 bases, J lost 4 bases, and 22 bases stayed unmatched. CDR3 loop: CASSSFTGPTKRGGETQYF. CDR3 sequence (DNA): TGTGCCAGCAGTTCCTTTACCGGGCCCACAAAACGCGGGGGAGAGACCCAGTACTTC.

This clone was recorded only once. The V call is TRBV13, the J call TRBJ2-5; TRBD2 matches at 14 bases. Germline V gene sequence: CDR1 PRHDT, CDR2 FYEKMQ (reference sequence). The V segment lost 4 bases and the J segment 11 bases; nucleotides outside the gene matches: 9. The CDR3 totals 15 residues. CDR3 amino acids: CASSSGTSGREGQYF. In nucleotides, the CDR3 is TGTGCCAGCAGCTCCGGGACTAGCGGGAGAGAGGGGCAGTACTTC. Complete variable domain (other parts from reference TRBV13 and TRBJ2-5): AAGVIQSPRHLIKEKRETATLKCYPIPRHDTVYWYQQGPGQDPQFLISFYEKMQSDKGSIPDRFSAQQFSDYHSELNMSSLELGDSALYFCASSSGTSGREGQYFGPGTRLLVL.

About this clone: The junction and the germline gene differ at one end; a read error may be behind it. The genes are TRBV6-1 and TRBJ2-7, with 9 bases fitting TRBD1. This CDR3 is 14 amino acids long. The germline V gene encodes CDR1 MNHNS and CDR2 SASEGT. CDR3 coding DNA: TGTGCCAGCATAACCCGCTCGGACAGGGGAAGGCTCATGTTC. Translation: CASITRSDRGRLMF.

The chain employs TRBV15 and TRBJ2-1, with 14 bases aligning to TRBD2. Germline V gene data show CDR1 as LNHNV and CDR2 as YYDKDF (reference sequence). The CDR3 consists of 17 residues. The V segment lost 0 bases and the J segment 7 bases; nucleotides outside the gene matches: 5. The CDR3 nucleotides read TGTGCCACCAGCAGAGACAAGACTAGCGGGAGGGCAAATGAGCAGTTCTTC. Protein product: CATSRDKTSGRANEQFF. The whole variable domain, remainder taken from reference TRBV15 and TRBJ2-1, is DAMVIQNPRYQVTQFGKPVTLSCSQTLNHNVMYWYQQKSSQAPKLLFHYYDKDFNNEADTPDNFQSRRPNTSFCFLDIRSPGLGDTAMYLCATSRDKTSGRANEQFFGPGTRLTVL.

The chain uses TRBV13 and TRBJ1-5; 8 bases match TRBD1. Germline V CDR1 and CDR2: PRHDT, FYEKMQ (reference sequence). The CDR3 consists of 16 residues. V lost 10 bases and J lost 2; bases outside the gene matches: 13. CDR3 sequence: CATLKSDRGGNQPQHF. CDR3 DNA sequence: TGTGCCACCCTTAAGAGCGACAGGGGAGGCAATCAGCCCCAGCATTTT.

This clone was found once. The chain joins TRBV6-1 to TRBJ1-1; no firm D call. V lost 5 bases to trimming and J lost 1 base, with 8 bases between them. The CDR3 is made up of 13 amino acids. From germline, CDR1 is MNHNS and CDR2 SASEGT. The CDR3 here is CASSLLPNTEAFF. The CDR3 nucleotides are TGTGCCAGCAGTCTCCTCCCGAACACTGAAGCTTTCTTT.

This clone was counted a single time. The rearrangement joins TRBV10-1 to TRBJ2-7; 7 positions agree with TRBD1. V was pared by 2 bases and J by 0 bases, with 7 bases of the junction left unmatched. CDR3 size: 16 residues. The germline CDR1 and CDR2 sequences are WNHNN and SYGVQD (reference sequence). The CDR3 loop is CASSENTGVSSYEQYF. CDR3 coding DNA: TGCGCCAGCAGTGAGAATACAGGGGTCAGCTCCTACGAGCAGTACTTC.

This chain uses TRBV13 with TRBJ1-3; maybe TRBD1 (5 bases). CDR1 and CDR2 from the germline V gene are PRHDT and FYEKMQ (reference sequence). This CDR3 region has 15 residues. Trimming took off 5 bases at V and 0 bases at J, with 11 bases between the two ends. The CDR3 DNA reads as TGTGCCAGCAGCGCCCGGGACTTCTCTGGAAACACCATATATTTT. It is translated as CASSARDFSGNTIYF.

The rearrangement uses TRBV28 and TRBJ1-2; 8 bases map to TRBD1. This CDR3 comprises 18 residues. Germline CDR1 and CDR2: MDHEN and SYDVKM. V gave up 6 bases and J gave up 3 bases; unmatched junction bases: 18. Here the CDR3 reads CASRGRKAQTGDHYGYTF. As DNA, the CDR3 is TGTGCCAGCAGGGGAAGGAAGGCCCAGACAGGGGACCACTATGGCTACACCTTC.

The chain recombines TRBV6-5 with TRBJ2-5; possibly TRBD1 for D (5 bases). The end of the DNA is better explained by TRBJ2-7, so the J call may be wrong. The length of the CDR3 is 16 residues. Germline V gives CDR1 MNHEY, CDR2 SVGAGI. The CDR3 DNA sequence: TGTGCCAGCAGTTATGACAAGTGGACAAATCCCTACGAGCAGTACTTC. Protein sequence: CASSYDKWTNPYEQYF.

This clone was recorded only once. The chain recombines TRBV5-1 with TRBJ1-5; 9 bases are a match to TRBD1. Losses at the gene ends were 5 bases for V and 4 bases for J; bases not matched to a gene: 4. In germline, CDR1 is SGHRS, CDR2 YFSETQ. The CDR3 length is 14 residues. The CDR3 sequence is CASREGTGNQPQHF. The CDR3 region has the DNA TGCGCCAGCAGAGAGGGGACAGGGAATCAGCCCCAGCATTTT.

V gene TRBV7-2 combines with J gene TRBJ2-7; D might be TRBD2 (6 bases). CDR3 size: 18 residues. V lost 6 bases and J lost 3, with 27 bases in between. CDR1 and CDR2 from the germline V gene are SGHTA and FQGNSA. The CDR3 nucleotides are TGTGCCAGCAGTAAAAGTCTCGGGACTCTCTCGGGGAGCTACGAGCAGTACTTC. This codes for CASSKSLGTLSGSYEQYF.